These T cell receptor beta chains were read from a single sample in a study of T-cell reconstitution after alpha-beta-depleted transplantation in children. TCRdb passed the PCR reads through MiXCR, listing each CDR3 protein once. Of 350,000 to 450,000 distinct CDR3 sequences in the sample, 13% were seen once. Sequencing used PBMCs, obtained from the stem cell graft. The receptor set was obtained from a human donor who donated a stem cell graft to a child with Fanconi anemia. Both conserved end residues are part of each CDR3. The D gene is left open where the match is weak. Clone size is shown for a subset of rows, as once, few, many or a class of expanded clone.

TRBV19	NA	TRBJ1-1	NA	TGTGCCAGTAGTATCACAGGAGCTAACACTGAAGCTTTCTTT	CASSITGANTEAFF
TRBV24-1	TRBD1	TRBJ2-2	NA	TGTGCCACCAGTGACCGCAAAGGGGGCGCGGACACCGGGGAGCTGTTTTTT	CATSDRKGGADTGELFF
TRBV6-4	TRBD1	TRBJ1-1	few	TGTGCCAGCAGCCCGACAGGGGCCAGCACTGAAGCTTTCTTT	CASSPTGASTEAFF
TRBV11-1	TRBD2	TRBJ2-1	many	TGTGCCAGCAATCCCTTCGGACTAGCGGGGCAGGACTACAATGAGCAGTTCTTC	CASNPFGLAGQDYNEQFF
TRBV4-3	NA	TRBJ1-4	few	TGCGCCAGCAGCCAAGATCTCAGACGGGTGCATGAAAAACTGTTTTTT	CASSQDLRRVHEKLFF
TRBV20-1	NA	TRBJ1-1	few	TGCAGTGCTTCCCAGCCCACAGGGATGAACACTGAAGCTTTCTTT	CSASQPTGMNTEAFF
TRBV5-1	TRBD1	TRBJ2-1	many	TGCGCCAGCAGCTCCGGGACAGGGATGAACAATGAGCAGTTCTTC	CASSSGTGMNNEQFF
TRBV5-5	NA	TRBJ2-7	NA	TGTGCCAGCAGCTTGGATCTTAGGGGTTGGGAGCAGTACTTC	CASSLDLRGWEQYF
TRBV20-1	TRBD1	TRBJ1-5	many	TGCAGTGCTTCGGACAGGGGTCAGCCCCAGCATTTT	CSASDRGQPQHF
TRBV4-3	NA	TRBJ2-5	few	TGCGCCAGCAGCTATAGACTAGGAGAGACCCAGTACTTC	CASSYRLGETQYF
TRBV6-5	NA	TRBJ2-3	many	TGTGCCAGCAGTGACTATATTAGTGCTATGTATTTT	CASSDYISAMYF
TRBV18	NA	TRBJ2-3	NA	TGTGCCAGCTCACCAGGGGTTGGAGATACGCAGTATTTT	CASSPGVGDTQYF
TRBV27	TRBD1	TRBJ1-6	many	TGTGCCAGCAGTTTAAGAGGACAGGGCGCACCCCTCCACTTT	CASSLRGQGAPLHF
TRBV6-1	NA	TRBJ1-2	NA	TGTGCCAGCACATTCACAGGCCTTATATATGGCTACACCTTC	CASTFTGLIYGYTF
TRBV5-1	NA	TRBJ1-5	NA	TGCGCCAGCAGCTTGGGAGAACATAGCAATCAGCCCCAGCATTTT	CASSLGEHSNQPQHF
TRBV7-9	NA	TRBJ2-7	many	TGTGCCAGCAGCATCTCCGGGGCTATCTACGAGCAGTACTTC	CASSISGAIYEQYF